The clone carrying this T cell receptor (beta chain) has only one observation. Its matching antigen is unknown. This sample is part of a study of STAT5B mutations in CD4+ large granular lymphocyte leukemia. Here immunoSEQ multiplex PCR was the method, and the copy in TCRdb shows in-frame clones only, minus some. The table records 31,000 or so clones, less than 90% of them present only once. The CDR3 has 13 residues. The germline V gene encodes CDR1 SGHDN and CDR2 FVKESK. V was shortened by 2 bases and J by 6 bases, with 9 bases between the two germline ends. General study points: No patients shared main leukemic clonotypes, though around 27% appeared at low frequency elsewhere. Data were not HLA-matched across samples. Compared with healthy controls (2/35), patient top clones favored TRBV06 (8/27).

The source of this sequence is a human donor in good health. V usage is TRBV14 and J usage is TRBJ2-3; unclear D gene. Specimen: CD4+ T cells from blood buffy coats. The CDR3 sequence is CASSQLRGDTQYF. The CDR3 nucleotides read TGTGCCAGCAGCCAACTGAGAGGCGATACGCAGTATTTT.